These 26 T cell receptor beta chains share one sample of origin, sequenced in a study of blood T cell repertoires in COVID-19. Generated by immunoSEQ multiplex PCR, the TCRdb table keeps only in-frame clones and is missing some. This sample has a few hundred thousand clones, with around 90% found just once. The sequencing sample was made of PBMCs or T cells enriched from blood (not recorded which). The receptor set was obtained from a man aged 18 to 29 who had recovered from COVID-19.

The rearrangement joins TRBV11-3 to TRBJ1-1; maybe TRBD1 (5 bases). Germline lookup yields CDR1 SGHNT and CDR2 YENEEA. The CDR3 spans 14 residues. Trimming left V 5 bases short and J 3 bases short, with 13 bases between. The CDR3 region is CASSIWDSDTEAFF. CDR3 in DNA: TGTGCCAGCAGCATCTGGGACTCCGACACTGAAGCTTTCTTT.

The chain combines TRBV5-4 with TRBJ2-3; D might be TRBD2 (7 bases). The germline V gene encodes CDR1 SGHNT and CDR2 YYREEE (reference sequence). The CDR3 length is 17 residues. Trimming cost V 0 bases and J 1 base, with 15 bases left between them. The CDR3 DNA reads as TGTGCCAGCAGCTTGGTGGTGGGGGGGCCGGGCACAGATACGCAGTATTTT. This encodes CASSLVVGGPGTDTQYF. Together with reference TRBV5-4 and TRBJ2-3, the CDR3 gives the full variable domain: ETGVTQSPTHLIKTRGQQVTLRCSSQSGHNTVSWYQQALGQGPQFIFQYYREEENGRGNFPPRFSGLQFPNYSSELNVNALELDDSALYLCASSLVVGGPGTDTQYFGPGTRLTVL.

The chain combines TRBV9 with TRBJ2-1, with 15 bases identical to TRBD2. CDR1 SGDLS and CDR2 YYNGEE come from the germline V gene. V was pared by 4 bases and J by 8 bases, with 10 bases of the junction left unmatched. CDR3 size: 17 residues. The CDR3 coding sequence is TGTGCCAGCAGCCCCCAGGGGACTAGCGGGAGGAGGTATGAGCAGTTCTTC. Its protein product is CASSPQGTSGRRYEQFF.

V and J are TRBV27 and TRBJ2-7, with a possible D match to TRBD1 (6 bases). The CDR3 runs 14 residues. Germline CDR1 is MNHEY and CDR2 is SMNVEV (reference sequence). Trimming left V 3 bases short and J 4 bases short, with 13 bases between. CDR3 loop: CASSFRPGAYEQYF. In DNA form, the CDR3 reads TGTGCCAGCAGTTTTAGGCCAGGGGCATACGAGCAGTACTTC.

The chain uses TRBV10-3 and TRBJ1-2; 9 nucleotides line up with TRBD1. The J segment lost 3 bases and the V segment lost 10 bases, leaving 6 bases of the junction unmatched. Germline CDR1 reads ENHRY; CDR2 reads SYGVKD. The CDR3 length is 13 residues. CDR3 region: CATRDREYYGYTF. The CDR3 region has the DNA TGTGCCACCCGGGACAGGGAGTACTATGGCTACACCTTC.

This chain links TRBV30 with TRBJ1-2, with a possible D match to TRBD1 (6 bases). The germline V gene has CDR1 GTSNPN and CDR2 SVGIG (reference sequence). V gave up 3 bases and J gave up 7 bases, with 18 bases separating them. The CDR3 is 14 residues long. The DNA of the CDR3 is TGTGCCTGGAGCCCGGGAGGGGGAGCGGCTGGCTACACCTTC. Its translation is CAWSPGGGAAGYTF.

J is TRBJ1-1 and V is TRBV7-9; D remains ambiguous. Trimming took off 5 bases at V and 2 bases at J, with 6 bases between the two ends. The CDR3 sequence is 12 residues long. CDR1 SEHNR and CDR2 FQNEAQ come from the germline V gene (reference sequence). The CDR3 loop is CASSGRNTEAFF. CDR3 DNA: TGTGCCAGCAGCGGGCGAAACACTGAAGCTTTCTTT.

The rearrangement links TRBV16 to TRBJ1-1, with TRBD1 matching over 7 bases. CDR3 length: 13 residues. Germline V gene sequence: CDR1 KGHSY, CDR2 FQNENV. V gave up 2 bases and J gave up 4 bases; unmatched junction bases: 1. DNA of the CDR3: TGTGCCAGCAGCCAACGGGACAGCACTGAAGCTTTCTTT. This translates into CASSQRDSTEAFF.

This clone was detected once. The V gene is TRBV19, the J gene TRBJ2-5, with 7 bases fitting TRBD1. This CDR3 is 15 amino acids long. V lost 1 base, J lost 4 bases, and 6 bases stayed unmatched. In germline, CDR1 is LNHDA, CDR2 SQIVND (reference sequence). The CDR3 DNA sequence: TGTGCCAGTAGTATAGCCGCGAGACAGGGAGAGACCCAGTACTTC. Amino acid sequence: CASSIAARQGETQYF.

A few counts support this clone. V is TRBV6-1 and J is TRBJ2-7, with 13 bases identical to TRBD2. Trimming at V came to 4 bases and at J to 5 bases, leaving 11 bases not matched to a gene. The CDR3 sequence is 17 residues long. Germline CDR1 MNHNS, CDR2 SASEGT. CDR3 sequence: CASSVRTSGGLFHEQYF. Here the CDR3 DNA reads TGTGCCAGCAGTGTAAGGACTAGCGGGGGACTTTTCCACGAGCAGTACTTC.

This chain uses TRBV5-8 with TRBJ1-1; D remains ambiguous. The CDR3 loop spans 12 amino acids. Trimming took 4 bases from V and 5 from J, leaving 9 bases between them. Per the germline V gene, CDR1 is SGHTS and CDR2 is YDEGEE. CDR3 in amino acids: CASSRTRTEAFF. The CDR3 coding sequence is TGTGCCAGCAGCCGAACGCGGACTGAAGCTTTCTTT.

The rearrangement joins TRBV5-1 to TRBJ2-5, with 7 positions matching TRBD2. The CDR3 length is 14 residues. Unmatched junction bases numbered 8, after V lost 4 bases and J lost 5 bases. Germline assignment: CDR1 SGHRS and CDR2 YFSETQ. CDR3 nucleotides: TGCGCCAGCAGCCCAGGCGGGAGTCTTGAGACCCAGTACTTC. It yields the protein CASSPGGSLETQYF. The entire variable domain, with the rest obtained from reference TRBV5-1 and TRBJ2-5, is as follows: KAGVTQTPRYLIKTRGQQVTLSCSPISGHRSVSWYQQTPGQGLQFLFEYFSETQRNKGNFPGRFSGRQFSNSRSEMNVSTLELGDSALYLCASSPGGSLETQYFGPGTRLLVL.

This rearrangement joins TRBV5-1 to TRBJ2-6; tentatively, D is TRBD2 (5 bases). This CDR3 has 17 amino acids. The ends were cut back, 0 bases at V and 2 bases at J, with 12 bases in the middle. The V gene's germline CDR1 is SGHRS and CDR2 YFSETQ. Here the CDR3 DNA reads TGCGCCAGCAGCTTGGGTTCAGCGGCGCCTGGGGCCAACGTCCTGACTTTC. As protein: CASSLGSAAPGANVLTF. The entire variable domain, with the rest obtained from reference TRBV5-1 and TRBJ2-6, is as follows: KAGVTQTPRYLIKTRGQQVTLSCSPISGHRSVSWYQQTPGQGLQFLFEYFSETQRNKGNFPGRFSGRQFSNSRSEMNVSTLELGDSALYLCASSLGSAAPGANVLTFGAGSRLTVL.

The gene calls are TRBV15 and TRBJ1-1; 7 nucleotides line up with TRBD1. Looked up from germline, CDR1 is LNHNV and CDR2 is YYDKDF (reference sequence). Trimming took 1 base from V and 3 from J; bases not matched to a gene: 5. The CDR3 is 15 amino acids. CDR3 DNA sequence: TGTGCCACCAGCAGAGTCGGCCAGGGGGACACTGAAGCTTTCTTT. Translation: CATSRVGQGDTEAFF.

This chain joins TRBV2 and TRBJ2-1; 8 nucleotides line up with TRBD2. The CDR3 runs 18 residues. Trimming at V came to 0 bases and at J to 0 bases, leaving 7 bases not matched to a gene. CDR1 is SNHLY and CDR2 is FYNNEI in the germline V gene. The CDR3 bases are TGTGCCAGCAGTGAAGCCCTAGGTGGACTAGCCTCCTACAATGAGCAGTTCTTC. The encoded protein is CASSEALGGLASYNEQFF.

This clone has just a few counts. The chain recombines TRBV28 with TRBJ2-3; 7 bases map to TRBD2. The CDR3 has 20 amino acids. From germline, CDR1 is MDHEN and CDR2 SYDVKM. The trim removed 4 bases at V and 2 bases at J, leaving 21 bases unmatched. CDR3 sequence reads: CASSSLIFVLATDSTDTQYF. DNA of the CDR3: TGTGCCAGCAGTTCGCTCATCTTTGTACTAGCGACCGATTCCACAGATACGCAGTATTTT.

The rearrangement joins TRBV6-5 to TRBJ2-1; 7 bases match TRBD1. CDR1 is MNHEY and CDR2 is SVGAGI in the germline V gene. This CDR3 has 14 amino acids. The V and J ends lost 7 bases and 10 bases, in that order; junction bases with no gene match: 13. The CDR3 sequence: CASKGVTGSYEQFF. CDR3 sequence (DNA): TGTGCCAGCAAGGGGGTGACAGGGTCATACGAGCAGTTCTTC.

The chain carries TRBV30 and TRBJ2-1; TRBD2 matches 10 bases. Losses at the gene ends were 5 bases for V and 3 bases for J; bases not matched to a gene: 4. The length of the CDR3 is 14 residues. The germline CDR1 and CDR2 sequences are GTSNPN and SVGIG (reference sequence). For the CDR3, the DNA is TGTGCCTGGGGCAGCGGGAGGGGCTACAATGAGCAGTTCTTC. Its translation: CAWGSGRGYNEQFF.

V gene TRBV2 combines with J gene TRBJ1-1; D might be TRBD1 (6 bases). This CDR3 has 15 amino acids. Germline CDR1 SNHLY, CDR2 FYNNEI. The V and J ends lost 5 bases and 7 bases respectively, with 20 bases between them. The CDR3 DNA reads as TGTGCCAGCAGTTCCACAGGTGTGGGAGGGGGTGAAGCTTTCTTT. Encoded protein: CASSSTGVGGGEAFF. Combining the CDR3 with reference TRBV2 and TRBJ1-1 gives the whole variable domain EPEVTQTPSHQVTQMGQEVILRCVPISNHLYFYWYRQILGQKVEFLVSFYNNEISEKSEIFDDQFSVERPDGSNFTLKIRSTKLEDSAMYFCASSSTGVGGGEAFFGQGTRLTVV.

The chain is built from TRBV7-9 and TRBJ1-2, with a weak D call TRBD1 (6 bases). This CDR3 has 15 residues. The ends were cut back, 6 bases at V and 2 bases at J, with 16 bases in the middle. Germline CDR1 reads SEHNR; CDR2 reads FQNEAQ (reference sequence). Written as DNA, the CDR3 is TGTGCCAGCAGGCCAAGGACAGAGAAGAACTATGGCTACACCTTC. Its translation: CASRPRTEKNYGYTF.

The CDR3 spells CASSFRQGSYGYTF. In nucleotides, the CDR3 is TGTGCCAGCAGCTTTCGACAGGGTAGCTATGGCTACACCTTC. The genes are TRBV5-6 and TRBJ1-2; TRBD1 matches 7 bases. The CDR3 runs 14 residues. The V gene end was trimmed by 2 bases and the J gene end by 4 bases; junction bases not matched to a gene: 5. Germline lookup yields CDR1 SGHDT and CDR2 YYEEEE.

The chain carries TRBV2 and TRBJ1-1; D might be TRBD1 (6 bases). V lost 9 bases, J lost 0 bases, and 14 bases lay in between. The CDR3 is made up of 14 amino acids. The germline V gene has CDR1 SNHLY and CDR2 FYNNEI. This CDR3 reads CASPGTFLNTEAFF. The CDR3 nucleotides are TGTGCCAGTCCCGGGACATTTCTGAACACTGAAGCTTTCTTT.

J is TRBJ1-5 and V is TRBV28; TRBD1 matches at 8 bases. Germline V gene sequence: CDR1 MDHEN, CDR2 SYDVKM. V shed 5 bases and J 5 bases; nucleotides not matched to a gene: 11. This CDR3 has 16 amino acids. In nucleotides, the CDR3 is TGTGCCAGCAGTCACAACAACAGGGGGGGGGATCAGCCCCAGCATTTT. It specifies CASSHNNRGGDQPQHF.

The rearrangement links TRBV19 to TRBJ1-1; D unresolved. V was clipped by 6 bases and J by 0 bases, with 11 bases between them. Germline CDR1 is LNHDA and CDR2 is SQIVND (reference sequence). This CDR3 comprises 14 residues. CDR3 residues: CASRSGTVNTEAFF. The CDR3 DNA reads as TGTGCCAGTAGAAGTGGTACGGTGAACACTGAAGCTTTCTTT.

The genes are TRBV28 and TRBJ1-1, with 7 bases aligning to TRBD1. V gave up 6 bases and J gave up 1 base; unmatched junction bases: 5. Looked up from germline, CDR1 is MDHEN and CDR2 is SYDVKM. The CDR3 sequence is 14 residues long. CDR3 in amino acids: CASSLGQENTEAFF. In DNA, the CDR3 is TGTGCCAGCAGCCTCGGACAGGAGAACACTGAAGCTTTCTTT.

The rearrangement joins TRBV15 to TRBJ2-7, with 7 positions matching TRBD1. Trimming took 3 bases from V and 1 from J; bases not matched to a gene: 0. The germline V gene has CDR1 LNHNV and CDR2 YYDKDF (reference sequence). CDR3 length: 13 residues. The CDR3 sequence: CATSRTGSYEQYF. CDR3 nucleotides: TGTGCCACCAGCAGGACAGGGTCCTACGAGCAGTACTTC.